This T cell receptor (beta chain) was captured in a study of OX40 agonist ivuxolimab in advanced cancers. Context from the whole study: The costimulatory receptor OX40 (CD134) was targeted by ivuxolimab, a fully human IgG2 agonistic monoclonal antibody. Peripheral TCRbeta sequencing aimed to test whether ivuxolimab altered TCR sequence diversity and caused clonal T-cell expansion. The paper covers the monotherapy dose-escalation part of the phase I ivuxolimab trial, which included N of about 56 patients. Patients were allowed to have had prior anti-PD-1, anti-PD-L1 or anti-CTLA-4 therapy, and approximately 40% of the dose-escalation patients had previously received checkpoint inhibitors. Intravenous ivuxolimab was administered to patients every 2 weeks at six dose levels: 0.01, 0.1, 0.3, 1.5, 3 and 10 mg/kg. A male proportion of 75% to 85% and a mean age of roughly 55 years, ranging from roughly 23 to 90, were recorded for the dose-escalation cohort. Partial responses occurred in three dose-escalation patients, of whom one had hepatocellular carcinoma and two had cutaneous melanoma. Among the 50 to 55 dose-escalation patients, around 20 had hepatocellular carcinoma, roughly 15 melanoma, 9 renal cell carcinoma and 9 head and neck cancer. Findings and caveats that apply to the study as a whole: Low levels of normalized T-cell clonal expansion were also seen in some patients who did not respond. At doses of 0.1 to 3.0 mg/kg, clonal expansion of both CD4+ and CD8+ blood T cells was observed from baseline to week 6. The antigen specificity of the peripheral T cells that underwent clonal expansion was not determined. After ivuxolimab, more expanded clones were found on average in CD8+ T cells than in CD4+ T cells. Partial responders in the 0.1-3.0 mg/kg groups had among the lowest normalized peripheral clonal expansion, especially among CD8+ T cells.

This clone has just one count. Its antigen remains unidentified. No base quality information exists; no much larger clone differs at one position. The junction carries 16 bases between V and J, which are trimmed by 7 bases and 3 bases respectively. From the cysteine up to the phenylalanine, the CDR3 has a length of 15 residues. The only DNA kept is the CDR3, 45 bases in frame from the first base. From the germline V gene (reference sequence), CDR1 is LNHDA and CDR2 is SQIVND. To sequence the TCRbeta CDR3 region, genomic DNA was isolated from the sorted cells. The immunoSEQ Assay was used to sequence the TCRbeta CDR3 regions. TCRdb's version of the immuneACCESS table is confined to in-frame rearrangements and falls short of the full clone set. An unresolved V gene accounts for under half of the shortfall where checked; the remainder is of unknown origin. The sample includes about 70,000 clones, with approximately 78% observed a single time. The ten largest clones capture approximately 6.8% of the sample.

Patients with a history of autoimmune disease or receiving systemic immunosuppression were excluded from the trial. Peripheral blood for TCR sequencing was drawn from every dose cohort at baseline, at cycle 4 day 1 and at cycle 7 day 1. Samples were obtained from an open-label, multicenter, first-in-human phase I dose-escalation trial of ivuxolimab. Adults with locally advanced or metastatic melanoma, renal cell carcinoma, hepatocellular carcinoma or head and neck squamous cell carcinoma were enrolled in the trial. CD4+ and CD8+ T cells were sorted separately from peripheral blood before TCR sequencing.

Material: CD4+ or CD8+ T cells sorted from blood, obtained in a trial of the OX40 agonist ivuxolimab. Recombination joined TRBV19 with TRBJ1-5, and TRBD1 may be the D gene, going by 6 matching bases. The origin of this receptor is an adult with an advanced solid tumor such as melanoma, head and neck, liver or kidney cancer. The CDR3 here reads CASKAGELFNQPQHF. The sequence in DNA is TGTGCCAGTAAGGCAGGGGAACTTTTCAATCAGCCCCAGCATTTT.